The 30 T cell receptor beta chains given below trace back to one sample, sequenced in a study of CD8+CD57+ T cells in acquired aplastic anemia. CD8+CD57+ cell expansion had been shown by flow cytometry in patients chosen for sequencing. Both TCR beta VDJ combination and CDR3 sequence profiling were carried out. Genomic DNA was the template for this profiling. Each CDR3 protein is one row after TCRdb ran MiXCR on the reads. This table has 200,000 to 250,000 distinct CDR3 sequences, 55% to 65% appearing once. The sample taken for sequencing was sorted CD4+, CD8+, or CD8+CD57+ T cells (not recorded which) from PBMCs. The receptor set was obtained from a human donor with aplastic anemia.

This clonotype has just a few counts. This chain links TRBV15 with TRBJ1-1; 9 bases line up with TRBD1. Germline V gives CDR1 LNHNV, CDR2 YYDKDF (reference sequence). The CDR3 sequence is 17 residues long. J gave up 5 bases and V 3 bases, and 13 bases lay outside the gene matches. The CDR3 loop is CATSSLPLQGAETEAFF. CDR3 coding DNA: TGTGCCACCAGCAGCCTGCCCCTACAGGGGGCAGAGACTGAAGCTTTCTTT.

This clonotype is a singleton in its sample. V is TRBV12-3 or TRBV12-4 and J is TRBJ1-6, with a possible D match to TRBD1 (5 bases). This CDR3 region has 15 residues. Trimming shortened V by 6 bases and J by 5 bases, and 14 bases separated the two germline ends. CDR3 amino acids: CASRKRQKNNSPLHF. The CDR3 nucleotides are TGTGCCAGCAGAAAAAGACAGAAGAATAATTCACCCCTCCACTTT.

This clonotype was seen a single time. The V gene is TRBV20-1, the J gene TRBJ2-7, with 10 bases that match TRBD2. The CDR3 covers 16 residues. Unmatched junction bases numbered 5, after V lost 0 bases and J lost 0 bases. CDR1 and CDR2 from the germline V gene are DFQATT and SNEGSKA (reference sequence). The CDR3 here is CSARDPGLAISYEQYF. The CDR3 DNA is TGCAGTGCTAGAGATCCGGGACTAGCGATCTCCTACGAGCAGTACTTC.

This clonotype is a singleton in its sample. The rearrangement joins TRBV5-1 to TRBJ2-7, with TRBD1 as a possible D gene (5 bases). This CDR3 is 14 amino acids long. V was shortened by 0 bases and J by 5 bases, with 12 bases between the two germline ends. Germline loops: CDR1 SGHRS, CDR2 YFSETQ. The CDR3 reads CASSLAGLLNEQYF. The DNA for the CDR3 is TGCGCCAGCAGCTTGGCAGGGCTGCTCAACGAGCAGTACTTC.

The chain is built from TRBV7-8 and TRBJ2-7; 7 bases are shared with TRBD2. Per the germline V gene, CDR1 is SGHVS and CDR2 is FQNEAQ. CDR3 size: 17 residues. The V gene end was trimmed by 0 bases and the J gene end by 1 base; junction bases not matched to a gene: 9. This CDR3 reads CASSLAPQRDLSYEQYF. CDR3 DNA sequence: TGTGCCAGCAGCTTAGCGCCCCAGCGGGATTTGTCCTACGAGCAGTACTTC.

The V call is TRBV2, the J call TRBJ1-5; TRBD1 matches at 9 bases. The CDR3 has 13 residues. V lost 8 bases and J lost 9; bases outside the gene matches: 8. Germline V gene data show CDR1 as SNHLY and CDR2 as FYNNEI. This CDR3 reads CASRGTGRRPQHF. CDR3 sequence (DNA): TGTGCCAGCCGAGGGACAGGGAGGCGGCCCCAGCATTTT. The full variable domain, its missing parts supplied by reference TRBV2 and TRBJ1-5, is EPEVTQTPSHQVTQMGQEVILRCVPISNHLYFYWYRQILGQKVEFLVSFYNNEISEKSEIFDDQFSVERPDGSNFTLKIRSTKLEDSAMYFCASRGTGRRPQHFGDGTRLSIL.

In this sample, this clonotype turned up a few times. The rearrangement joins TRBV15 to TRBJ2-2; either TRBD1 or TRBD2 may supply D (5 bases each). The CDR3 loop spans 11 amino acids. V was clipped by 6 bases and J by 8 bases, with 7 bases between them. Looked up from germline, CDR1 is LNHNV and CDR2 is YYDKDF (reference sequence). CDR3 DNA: TGTGCCACCAGGGGGGTAGGGGAGCTGTTTTTT. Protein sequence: CATRGVGELFF.

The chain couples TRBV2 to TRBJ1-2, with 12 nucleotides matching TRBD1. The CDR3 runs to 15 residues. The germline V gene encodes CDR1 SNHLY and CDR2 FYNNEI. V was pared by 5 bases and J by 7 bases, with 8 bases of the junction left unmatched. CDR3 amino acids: CASSFSGTGGSGYTF. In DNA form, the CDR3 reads TGTGCCAGCAGTTTTTCCGGGACAGGGGGCAGTGGCTACACCTTC.

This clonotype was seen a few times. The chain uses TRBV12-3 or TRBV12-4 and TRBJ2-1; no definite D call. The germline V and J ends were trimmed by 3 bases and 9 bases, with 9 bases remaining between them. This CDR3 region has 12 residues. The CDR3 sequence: CASSFSGGEQFF. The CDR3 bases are TGTGCCAGCAGTTTTTCCGGTGGTGAGCAGTTCTTC.

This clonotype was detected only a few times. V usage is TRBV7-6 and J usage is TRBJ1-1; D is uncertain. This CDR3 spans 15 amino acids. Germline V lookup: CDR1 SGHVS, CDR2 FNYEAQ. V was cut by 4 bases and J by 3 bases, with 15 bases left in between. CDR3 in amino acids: CASSSTDEWDTEAFF. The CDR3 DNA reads TGTGCCAGCAGCTCCACCGACGAGTGGGACACTGAAGCTTTCTTT.

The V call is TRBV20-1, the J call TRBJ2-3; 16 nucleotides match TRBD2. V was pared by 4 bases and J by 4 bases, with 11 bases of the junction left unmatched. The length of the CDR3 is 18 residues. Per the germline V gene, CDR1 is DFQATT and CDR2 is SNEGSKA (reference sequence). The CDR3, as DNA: TGCAGTGCTACAGCGGGACTAGCGGGGGGGACCTTACCAGATACGCAGTATTTT. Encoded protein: CSATAGLAGGTLPDTQYF.

The CDR3 loop is CATSAAGSGHEQYF. In nucleotides, the CDR3 is TGTGCCACCAGTGCGGCGGGTTCCGGGCACGAGCAGTACTTC. The rearrangement joins TRBV24-1 to TRBJ2-7; a weak D match, TRBD2 (5 bases). Germline V gene data show CDR1 as KGHDR and CDR2 as SFDVKD. This CDR3 comprises 14 residues. The V and J ends lost 5 bases and 5 bases respectively, with 15 bases between them.

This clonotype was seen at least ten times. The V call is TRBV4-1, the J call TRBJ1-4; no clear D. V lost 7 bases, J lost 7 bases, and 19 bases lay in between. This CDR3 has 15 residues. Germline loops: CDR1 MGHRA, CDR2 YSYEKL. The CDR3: CASNRLGGPAEKLFF. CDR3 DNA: TGCGCCAGCAACCGGCTGGGAGGCCCGGCTGAAAAACTGTTTTTT.

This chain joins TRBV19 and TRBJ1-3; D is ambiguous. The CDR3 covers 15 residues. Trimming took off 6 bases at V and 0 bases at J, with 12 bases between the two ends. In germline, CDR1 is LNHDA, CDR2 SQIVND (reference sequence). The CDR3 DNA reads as TGTGCCAGTAGGCAGGACTCGAGCTCTGGAAACACCATATATTTT. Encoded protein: CASRQDSSSGNTIYF.

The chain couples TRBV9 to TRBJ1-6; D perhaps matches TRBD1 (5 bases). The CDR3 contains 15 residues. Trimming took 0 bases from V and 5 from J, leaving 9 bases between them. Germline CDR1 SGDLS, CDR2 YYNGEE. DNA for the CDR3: TGTGCCAGCAGCGTAGGGGGCGCTGATAATTCACCCCTCCACTTT. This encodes CASSVGGADNSPLHF.

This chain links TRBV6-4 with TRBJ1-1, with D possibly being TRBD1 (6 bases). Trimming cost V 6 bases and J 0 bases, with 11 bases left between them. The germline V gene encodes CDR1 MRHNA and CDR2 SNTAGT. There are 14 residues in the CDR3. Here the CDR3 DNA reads TGTGCCAGCAGGGACAGACCATTGAACACTGAAGCTTTCTTT. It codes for CASRDRPLNTEAFF.

The DNA for the CDR3 is TGTGCCAGTAGTAGGGTCGGGCAAGAGACCCAGTACTTC. Its translation is CASSRVGQETQYF. V gene TRBV19 combines with J gene TRBJ2-5; D gene unclear. The CDR3 spans 13 residues. Per the germline V gene, CDR1 is LNHDA and CDR2 is SQIVND (reference sequence). The V end lost 4 bases, the J end lost 2 bases, and 8 bases lay between the germline ends.

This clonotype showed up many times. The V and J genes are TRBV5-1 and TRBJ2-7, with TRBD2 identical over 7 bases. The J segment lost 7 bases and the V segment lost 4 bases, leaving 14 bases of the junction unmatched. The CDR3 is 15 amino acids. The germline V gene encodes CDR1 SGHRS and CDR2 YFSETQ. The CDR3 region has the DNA TGCGCCAGCAGCGAAGAGCGGGGTATTTTGTTAGAGCAGTACTTC. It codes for CASSEERGILLEQYF.

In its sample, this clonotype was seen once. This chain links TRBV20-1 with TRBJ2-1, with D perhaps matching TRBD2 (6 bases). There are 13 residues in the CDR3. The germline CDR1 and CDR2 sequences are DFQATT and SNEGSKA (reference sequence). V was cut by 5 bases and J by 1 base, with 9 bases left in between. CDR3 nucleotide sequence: TGCAGTGCTGTAGCGGAATCCTACAATGAGCAGTTCTTC. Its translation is CSAVAESYNEQFF.

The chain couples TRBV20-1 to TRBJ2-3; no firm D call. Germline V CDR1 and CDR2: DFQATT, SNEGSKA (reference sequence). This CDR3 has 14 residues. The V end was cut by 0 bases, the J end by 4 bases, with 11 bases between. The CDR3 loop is CSARDKGAADTQYF. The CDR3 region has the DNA TGCAGTGCTAGAGATAAAGGCGCGGCAGATACGCAGTATTTT.

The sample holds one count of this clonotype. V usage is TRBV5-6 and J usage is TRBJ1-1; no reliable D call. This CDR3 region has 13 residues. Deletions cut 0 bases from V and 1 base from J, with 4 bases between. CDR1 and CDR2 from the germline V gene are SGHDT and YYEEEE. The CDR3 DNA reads TGTGCCAGCAGCTTGGTTTCGAACACTGAAGCTTTCTTT. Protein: CASSLVSNTEAFF.

The CDR3 bases are TGTGCCAGCAGCGAACGGGAGGGAGGCAATCAGCCCCAGCATTTT. Its protein product is CASSEREGGNQPQHF. V gene TRBV2 combines with J gene TRBJ1-5; D is unclear. The CDR3 is 15 residues long. V was cut by 6 bases and J by 2 bases, with 14 bases left in between. Germline V lookup: CDR1 SNHLY, CDR2 FYNNEI.

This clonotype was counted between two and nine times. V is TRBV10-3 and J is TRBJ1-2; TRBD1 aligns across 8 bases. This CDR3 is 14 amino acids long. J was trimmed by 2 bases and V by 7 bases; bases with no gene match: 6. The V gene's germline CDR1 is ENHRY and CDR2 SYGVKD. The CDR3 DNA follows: TGTGCCATCACTCCGGACAGGGACAACTATGGCTACACCTTC. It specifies CAITPDRDNYGYTF.

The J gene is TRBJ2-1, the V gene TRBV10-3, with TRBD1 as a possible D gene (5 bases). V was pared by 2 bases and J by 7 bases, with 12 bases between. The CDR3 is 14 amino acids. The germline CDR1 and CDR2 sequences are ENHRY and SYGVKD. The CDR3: CAISEVTGQNEQFF. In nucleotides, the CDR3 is TGTGCCATCAGTGAGGTTACAGGACAAAATGAGCAGTTCTTC.

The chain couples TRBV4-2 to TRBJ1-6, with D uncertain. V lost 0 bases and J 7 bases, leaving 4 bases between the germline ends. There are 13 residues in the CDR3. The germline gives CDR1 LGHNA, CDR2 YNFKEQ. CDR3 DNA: TGTGCCAGCAGCCAAGATACGAATTCACCCCTCCACTTT. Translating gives CASSQDTNSPLHF.

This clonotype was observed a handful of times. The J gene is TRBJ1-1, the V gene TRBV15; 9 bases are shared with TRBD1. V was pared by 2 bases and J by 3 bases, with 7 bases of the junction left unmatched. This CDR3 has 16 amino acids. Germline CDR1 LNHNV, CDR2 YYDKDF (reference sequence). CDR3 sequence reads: CATSRLGQGSYTEAFF. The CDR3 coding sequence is TGTGCCACCAGCAGATTGGGACAGGGTTCGTACACTGAAGCTTTCTTT.

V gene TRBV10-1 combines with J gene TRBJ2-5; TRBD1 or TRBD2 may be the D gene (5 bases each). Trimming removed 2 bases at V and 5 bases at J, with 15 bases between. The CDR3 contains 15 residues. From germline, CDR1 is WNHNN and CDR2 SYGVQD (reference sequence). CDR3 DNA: TGCGCCAGCAGTGAGAAACCTCGGGACCGGGAGACCCAGTACTTC. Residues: CASSEKPRDRETQYF.

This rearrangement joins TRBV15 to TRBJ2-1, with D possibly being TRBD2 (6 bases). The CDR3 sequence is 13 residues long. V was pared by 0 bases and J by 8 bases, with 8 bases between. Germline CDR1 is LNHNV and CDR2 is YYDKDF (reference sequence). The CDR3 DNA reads TGTGCCACCAGCAGAGATGCTAGCGATGAGCAGTTCTTC. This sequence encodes CATSRDASDEQFF.

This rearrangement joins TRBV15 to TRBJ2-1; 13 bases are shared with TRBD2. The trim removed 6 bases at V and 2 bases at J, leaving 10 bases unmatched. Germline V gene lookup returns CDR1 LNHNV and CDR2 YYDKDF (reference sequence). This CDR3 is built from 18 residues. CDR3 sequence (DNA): TGTGCCACCAGTCCGGGACTAGCGGGATTTCGCGCCTACAATGAGCAGTTCTTC. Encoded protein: CATSPGLAGFRAYNEQFF.

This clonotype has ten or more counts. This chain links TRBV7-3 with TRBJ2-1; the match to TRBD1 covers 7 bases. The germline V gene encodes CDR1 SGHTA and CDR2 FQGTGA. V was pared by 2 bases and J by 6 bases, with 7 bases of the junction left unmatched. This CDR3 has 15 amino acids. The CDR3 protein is CASSLGWDRPNEQFF. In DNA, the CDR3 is TGTGCCAGCAGCTTAGGCTGGGACAGACCCAATGAGCAGTTCTTC.